The 10 T cell receptor beta chains in this list originate from one sample, sequenced in a study of spatial heterogeneity in lung cancer. MiXCR was run by TCRdb on the 5' RACE reads, yielding one entry per CDR3 protein. The sample records 89,000 or so distinct CDR3 sequences, approximately 18% being singletons. Time point of the sample: sample taken at primary tumor resection. No cell sorting; template was whole RNA from tumor, lung tissue or PBMC. The sample here was PBMCs, taken at surgery. These receptors were collected from a male donor with early-stage non-small cell lung cancer.

V gene TRBV28 combines with J gene TRBJ2-7, with 8 bases matching TRBD1. Germline values: CDR1 MDHEN, CDR2 SYDVKM. The CDR3 extends over 17 amino acids. The junction had 10 bases not matched to a gene; V was cut back by 2 bases and J by 1 base. CDR3 DNA: TGTGCCAGCAGTTTAACCGGGACAGGTTTTAGGTCCTACGAGCAGTACTTC. Protein: CASSLTGTGFRSYEQYF.

CDR3 sequence: CASSPDQRETQYF. CDR3 in DNA: TGTGCCAGCAGCCCGGACCAGCGAGAGACCCAGTACTTC. This rearrangement joins TRBV5-4 to TRBJ2-5, with D unclear. With 4 bases removed from V and 4 bases from J, the gap between germline ends came to 11 bases. The CDR3 runs to 13 residues. Germline CDR1 SGHNT, CDR2 YYREEE (reference sequence).

In its sample, this clonotype was seen many times. The chain employs TRBV10-3 and TRBJ2-4; tentatively, D is TRBD2 (5 bases). Trimming pared 5 bases from V and 1 base from J, leaving 15 bases between. CDR1 and CDR2 from the germline V gene are ENHRY and SYGVKD. The CDR3 spans 16 residues. The DNA of the CDR3 is TGTGCCATCAGTTCCAGCGGCCTAAGGGCCAAAAACATTCAGTACTTC. It translates to CAISSSGLRAKNIQYF.

The CDR3 protein is CASSQSVHNSPLHF. CDR3 nucleotide sequence: TGTGCCAGCAGTCAAAGCGTCCACAATTCACCCCTCCACTTT. This sequence joins TRBV4-2 and TRBJ1-6; D is uncertain. Germline CDR1 reads LGHNA; CDR2 reads YNFKEQ. This CDR3 region has 14 residues. V was trimmed by 6 bases and J by 7 bases, leaving 13 bases between them.

This chain uses TRBV27 with TRBJ2-5; 8 positions match TRBD2. There are 13 residues in the CDR3. Looked up from germline, CDR1 is MNHEY and CDR2 is SMNVEV (reference sequence). Losses at the gene ends were 10 bases for V and 2 bases for J; bases not matched to a gene: 6. As DNA, the CDR3 is TGTGCCATTCCCGTAGCGGGACAAGAGACCCAGTACTTC. Protein product: CAIPVAGQETQYF.

The rearrangement joins TRBV9 to TRBJ2-3, with D tentatively TRBD2 (6 bases). The CDR3 has 17 amino acids. Trimming stripped 3 bases from V and 10 bases from J, with 27 bases between. Germline CDR1 SGDLS, CDR2 YYNGEE. The CDR3 reads CASSAPGTAMGGAAQYF. For the CDR3, the DNA is TGTGCCAGCAGCGCTCCGGGGACCGCCATGGGCGGGGCGGCGCAGTATTTT.

This clonotype was recorded a few times. The J gene is TRBJ1-2, the V gene TRBV11-2, with 8 bases identical to TRBD1. Germline CDR1 is SGHAT and CDR2 is FQNNGV. J gave up 5 bases and V 2 bases, and 7 bases lay outside the gene matches. The CDR3 has 15 amino acids. The CDR3 reads CASSLPGQGWYGYTF. CDR3 nucleotides: TGTGCCAGCAGCTTACCCGGACAGGGTTGGTATGGCTACACCTTC.

This clonotype occurred a few times. V usage is TRBV5-1 and J usage is TRBJ1-1, with TRBD1 identical over 7 bases. The CDR3 is 15 residues long. Germline V gene lookup returns CDR1 SGHRS and CDR2 YFSETQ. V was pared by 4 bases and J by 5 bases, with 11 bases of the junction left unmatched. The CDR3 spells CASSAQRQGRTEAFF. DNA of the CDR3: TGCGCCAGCAGCGCCCAGAGACAGGGAAGGACTGAAGCTTTCTTT. Drawing the rest from reference TRBV5-1 and TRBJ1-1, the complete variable domain is KAGVTQTPRYLIKTRGQQVTLSCSPISGHRSVSWYQQTPGQGLQFLFEYFSETQRNKGNFPGRFSGRQFSNSRSEMNVSTLELGDSALYLCASSAQRQGRTEAFFGQGTRLTVV.

This clonotype has a handful of counts. This rearrangement joins TRBV18 to TRBJ2-1; 7 positions agree with TRBD2. Per germline, CDR1 KGHSH and CDR2 LQKENI. This CDR3 has 13 amino acids. V was clipped by 4 bases and J by 9 bases; unmatched bases: 6. The chain's CDR3 is CASSRGGVAEQFF. In DNA, the CDR3 is TGTGCCAGCTCACGGGGAGGGGTTGCTGAGCAGTTCTTC.

The chain carries TRBV7-2 and TRBJ1-6, with D possibly being TRBD1 (5 bases). Trimming cost V 1 base and J 10 bases, with 8 bases left between them. Germline V gene lookup returns CDR1 SGHTA and CDR2 FQGNSA. This CDR3 is built from 13 residues. Written as DNA, the CDR3 is TGTGCCAGCAGCTTAGTGGGGACCTCACCCCTCCACTTT. The encoded protein is CASSLVGTSPLHF.